This TCR beta chain was sequenced in a study of T cell changes during pregnancy in multiple sclerosis. Clones were read by immunoSEQ multiplex PCR, and TCRdb kept only the in-frame ones, dropping some. The table records under 50,000 clones, approximately 93% of them present only once. V was shortened by 3 bases and J by 0 bases, with 5 bases between the two germline ends. CDR1 is SQVTM, CDR2 ANQGSEA, per germline. This CDR3 comprises 13 residues. This chain joins TRBV29-1 and TRBJ2-2, with no clear D. Specimen: CD8+ T cells from peripheral blood mononuclear cells, collected in the third trimester of pregnancy. The sequence was collected from a female donor with multiple sclerosis, enrolled in a pregnancy study. CDR3 sequence reads: CSVDLSNTGELFF. DNA for the CDR3: TGCAGCGTTGATCTTTCGAACACCGGGGAGCTGTTTTTT.